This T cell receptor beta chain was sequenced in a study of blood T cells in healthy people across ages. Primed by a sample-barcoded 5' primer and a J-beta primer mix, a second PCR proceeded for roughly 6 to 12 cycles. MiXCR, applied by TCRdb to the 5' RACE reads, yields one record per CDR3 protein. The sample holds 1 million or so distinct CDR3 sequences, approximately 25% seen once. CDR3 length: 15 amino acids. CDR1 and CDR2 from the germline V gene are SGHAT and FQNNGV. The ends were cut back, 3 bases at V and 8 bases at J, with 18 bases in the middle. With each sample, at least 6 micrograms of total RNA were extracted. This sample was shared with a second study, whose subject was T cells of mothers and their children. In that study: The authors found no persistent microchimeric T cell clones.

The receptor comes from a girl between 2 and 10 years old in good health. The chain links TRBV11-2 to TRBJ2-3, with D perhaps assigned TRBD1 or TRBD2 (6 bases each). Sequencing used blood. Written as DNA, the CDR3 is TGTGCCAGCAGCTTCAAACTAGGGGGGATAGGTACGCAGTATTTT. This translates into CASSFKLGGIGTQYF.